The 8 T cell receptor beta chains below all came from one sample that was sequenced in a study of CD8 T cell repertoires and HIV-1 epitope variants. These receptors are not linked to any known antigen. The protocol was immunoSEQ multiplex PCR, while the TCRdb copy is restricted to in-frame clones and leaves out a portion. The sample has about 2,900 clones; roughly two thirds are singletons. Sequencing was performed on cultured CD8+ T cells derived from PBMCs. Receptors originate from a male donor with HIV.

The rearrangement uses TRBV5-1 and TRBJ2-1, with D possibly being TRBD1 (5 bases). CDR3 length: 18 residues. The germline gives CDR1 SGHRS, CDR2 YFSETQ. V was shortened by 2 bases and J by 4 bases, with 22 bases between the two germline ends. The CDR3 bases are TGCGCCAGCAGCTTAAGGGTCCCGGGCAGGGATCGTTACAATGAGCAGTTCTTC. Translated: CASSLRVPGRDRYNEQFF.

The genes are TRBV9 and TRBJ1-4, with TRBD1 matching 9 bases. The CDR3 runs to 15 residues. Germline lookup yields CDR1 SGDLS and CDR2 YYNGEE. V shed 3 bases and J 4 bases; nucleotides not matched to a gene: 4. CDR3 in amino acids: CASSEGQGLNEKLFF. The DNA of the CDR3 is TGTGCCAGCAGCGAGGGACAGGGTCTTAATGAAAAACTGTTTTTT.

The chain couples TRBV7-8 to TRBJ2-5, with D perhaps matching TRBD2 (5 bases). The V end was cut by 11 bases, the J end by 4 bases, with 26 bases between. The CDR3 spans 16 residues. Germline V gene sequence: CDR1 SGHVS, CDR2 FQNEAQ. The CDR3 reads CAANKVGVGSRETQYF. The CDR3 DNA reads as TGTGCCGCCAACAAAGTCGGGGTAGGAAGTAGAGAGACCCAGTACTTC.

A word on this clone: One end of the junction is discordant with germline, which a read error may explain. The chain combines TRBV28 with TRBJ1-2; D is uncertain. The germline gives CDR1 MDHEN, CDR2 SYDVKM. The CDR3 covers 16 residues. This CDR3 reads CTSGLYPLDLNYSYTF. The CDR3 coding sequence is TGTACCAGCGGCTTATATCCCTTGGACCTTAACTATAGCTACACCTTC.

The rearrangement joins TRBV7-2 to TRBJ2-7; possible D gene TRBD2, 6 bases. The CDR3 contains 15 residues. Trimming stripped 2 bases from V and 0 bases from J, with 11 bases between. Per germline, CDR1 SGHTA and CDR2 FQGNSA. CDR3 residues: CASSLTRDSSYEQYF. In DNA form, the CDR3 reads TGTGCCAGCAGCTTAACCCGGGACTCCTCCTACGAGCAGTACTTC. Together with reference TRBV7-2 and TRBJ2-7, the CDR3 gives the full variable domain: GAGVSQSPSNKVTEKGKDVELRCDPISGHTALYWYRQSLGQGLEFLIYFQGNSAPDKSGLPSDRFSAERTGGSVSTLTIQRTQQEDSAVYLCASSLTRDSSYEQYFGPGTRLTVT.

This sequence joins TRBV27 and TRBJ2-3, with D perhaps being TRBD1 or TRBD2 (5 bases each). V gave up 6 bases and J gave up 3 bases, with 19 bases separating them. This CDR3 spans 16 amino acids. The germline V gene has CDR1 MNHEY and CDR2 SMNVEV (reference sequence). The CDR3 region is CASRVWPVGTTDTQYF. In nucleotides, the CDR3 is TGTGCCAGCAGAGTATGGCCCGTAGGGACGACAGATACGCAGTATTTT.

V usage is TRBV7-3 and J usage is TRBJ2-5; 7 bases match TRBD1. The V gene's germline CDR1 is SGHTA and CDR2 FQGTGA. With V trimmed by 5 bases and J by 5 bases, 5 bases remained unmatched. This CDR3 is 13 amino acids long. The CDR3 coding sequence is TGTGCCAGCAGCACAGGGGTTTGGGAGACCCAGTACTTC. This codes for CASSTGVWETQYF.

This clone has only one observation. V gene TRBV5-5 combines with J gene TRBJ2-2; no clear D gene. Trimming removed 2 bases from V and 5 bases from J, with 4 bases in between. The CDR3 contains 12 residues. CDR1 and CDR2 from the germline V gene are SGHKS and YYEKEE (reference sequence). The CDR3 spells CASSFQTGELFF. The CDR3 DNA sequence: TGTGCCAGCAGCTTCCAAACCGGGGAGCTGTTTTTT.